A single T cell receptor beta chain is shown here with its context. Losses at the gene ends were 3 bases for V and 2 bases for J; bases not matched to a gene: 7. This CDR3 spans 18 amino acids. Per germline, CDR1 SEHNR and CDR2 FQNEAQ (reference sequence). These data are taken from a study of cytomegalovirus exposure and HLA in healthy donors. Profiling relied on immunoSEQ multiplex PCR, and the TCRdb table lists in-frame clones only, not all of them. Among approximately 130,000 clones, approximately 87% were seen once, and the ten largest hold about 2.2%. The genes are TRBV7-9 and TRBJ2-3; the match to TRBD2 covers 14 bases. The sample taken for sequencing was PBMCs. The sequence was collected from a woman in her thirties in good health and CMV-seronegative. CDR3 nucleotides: TGTGCCAGCAGCTTTCCAGGGACTAGCGGGGGAGACACAGATACGCAGTATTTT. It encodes CASSFPGTSGGDTDTQYF.